Listed below are T cell receptor beta chains from one sample, sequenced in a study of blood T cell repertoires in COVID-19. The assay was immunoSEQ multiplex PCR, and TCRdb's table has in-frame clones only and misses some. Seen here are 300,000 to 400,000 clones, roughly 88% observed once, and the top ten hold approximately 1%. The sequenced sample consisted of PBMCs or T cells enriched from blood (not recorded which). Receptors were obtained from a woman aged 25 to 39 with acute COVID-19. Each CDR3 is given with its conserved first and last residue. Fields, in order: D gene, J gene, clone size, V gene, CDR3 DNA, CDR3 protein. A D gene is named only where the DNA matches it firmly. Clone size, where shown, is once, few, many, or a class for clones that have expanded.

>.|TRBJ1-2|.|TRBV19
TGTGCCAGTAGTATGTATCTTAACTATGGCTACACCTTC
CASSMYLNYGYTF
>TRBD2|TRBJ2-1|.|TRBV19
TGTGCCAGTAGTATGGCTAGCGGGGGGCCGGGAAATGAGCAGTTCTTC
CASSMASGGPGNEQFF
>.|TRBJ2-7|once|TRBV29-1
TGCAGCGTTGTAGATAGCGGCCTCTACGAGCAGTACTTC
CSVVDSGLYEQYF
>.|TRBJ2-2|.|TRBV24-1
TGTGCCACCAGTGATGCCGGGACAATTAACACCGGGGAGCTGTTTTTT
CATSDAGTINTGELFF
>TRBD2|TRBJ2-7|.|TRBV10-3
TGTGCCACTCAAGAGGCCGGGACTAGGTCCTACGAGCAGTACTTC
CATQEAGTRSYEQYF
>.|TRBJ2-5|.|TRBV15
TGTGCCACCAGCAAAGCGGTAGGGCAAGAGACCCAGTACTTC
CATSKAVGQETQYF
>TRBD1|TRBJ2-2|.|TRBV3-1/TRBV3-2
TGTGCCAGCAGCCTTATGGGACAGGGAAGAACCGGGGAGCTGTTTTTT
CASSLMGQGRTGELFF
>TRBD1|TRBJ1-6|.|TRBV7-9
TGTGCCAGCAGCTGGGACAGTTACGAGGTATCACCCCTCCACTTT
CASSWDSYEVSPLHF
>TRBD1|TRBJ1-2|.|TRBV20-1
TGCAGTGCTAGTACGAACCGGGACAGGTTAAATGATGGCTACACCTTC
CSASTNRDRLNDGYTF
>.|TRBJ1-1|.|TRBV20-1
TGCAGTGCTAGTCGGTCTGCGGCTGAAGCTTTCTTT
CSASRSAAEAFF
>.|TRBJ2-3|.|TRBV29-1
TGCAGCGTTAAGCGGAGGCTCACAGATACGCAGTATTTT
CSVKRRLTDTQYF
>.|TRBJ1-1|few|TRBV6-4
TGTGCCAGCGGACCCCCCAAGACAGAGAACACTGAAGCTTTCTTT
CASGPPKTENTEAFF
>.|TRBJ2-1|.|TRBV12-3/TRBV12-4
TGTGCCAGCAGTTTTAGTGCATATGAGCAGTTCTTC
CASSFSAYEQFF
>.|TRBJ2-7|.|TRBV10-3
TGTGCCATCAGTGAATCAGGGATCACCTACGAGCAGTACTTC
CAISESGITYEQYF
>.|TRBJ1-1|.|TRBV9
TGTGCCAGCAGCGTAGCTACCCACACTGAAGCTTTCTTT
CASSVATHTEAFF